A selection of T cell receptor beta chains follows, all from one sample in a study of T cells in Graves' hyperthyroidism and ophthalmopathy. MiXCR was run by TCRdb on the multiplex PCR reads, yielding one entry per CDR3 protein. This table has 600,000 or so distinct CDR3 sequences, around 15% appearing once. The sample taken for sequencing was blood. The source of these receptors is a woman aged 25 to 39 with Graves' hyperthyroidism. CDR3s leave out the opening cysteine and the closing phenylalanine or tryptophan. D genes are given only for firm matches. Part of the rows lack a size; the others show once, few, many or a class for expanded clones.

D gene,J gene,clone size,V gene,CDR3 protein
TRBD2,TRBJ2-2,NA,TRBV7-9,ASNGLAGTAGELF
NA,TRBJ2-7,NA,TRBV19,ASSMSVYGGGYEQY
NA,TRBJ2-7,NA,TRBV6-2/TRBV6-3,ASSPVLVSTSFYEQY
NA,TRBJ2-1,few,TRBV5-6,ASGGHAPYNEQF
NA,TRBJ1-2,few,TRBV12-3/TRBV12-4,ASSFRPTGGYT
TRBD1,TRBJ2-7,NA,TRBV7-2,ASSPVGTGRSHEQY
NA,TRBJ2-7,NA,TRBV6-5,ASSYSNTYGQY
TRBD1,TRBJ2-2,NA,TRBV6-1,ASKRQGALDGELF
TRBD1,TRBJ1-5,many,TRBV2,ASSRDRSNQPQH
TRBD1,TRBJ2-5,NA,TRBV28,ASSQTGDRGRETQY
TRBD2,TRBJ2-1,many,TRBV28,ASIASGYNEQF
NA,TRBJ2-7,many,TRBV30,AWSAGGSYEQY
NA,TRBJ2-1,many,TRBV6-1,ASSGTENNEQF
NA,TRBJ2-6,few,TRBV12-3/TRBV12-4,ASSPPGGAGANVLT
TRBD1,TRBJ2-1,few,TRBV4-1,ASSHEDRALRNEQF
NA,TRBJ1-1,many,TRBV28,ASSFGYNTEAF
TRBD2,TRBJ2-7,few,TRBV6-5,ASSNGLAGVGYEQY
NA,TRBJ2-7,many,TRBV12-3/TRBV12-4,ASSLIREQY
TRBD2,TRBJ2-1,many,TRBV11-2,ASSFSSGGNPEQF
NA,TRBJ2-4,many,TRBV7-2,ASSLQQGGVGNIQY
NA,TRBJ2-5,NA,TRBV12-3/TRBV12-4,ASSLADRMATGTQY
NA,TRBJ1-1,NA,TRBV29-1,SGSRNTEAF
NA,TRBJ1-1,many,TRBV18,ASSPRQAWDTEAF
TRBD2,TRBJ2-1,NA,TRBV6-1,ASSEYVGGGYNEQF
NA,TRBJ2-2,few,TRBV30,AWMGELTTGELF
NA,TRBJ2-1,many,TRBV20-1,SARDLRRVNEQF
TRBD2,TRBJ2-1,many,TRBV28,ASSFGEGPSNEQF
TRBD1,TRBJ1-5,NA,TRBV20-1,STGDGGHQPQH
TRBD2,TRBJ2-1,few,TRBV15,ATSRLPAGDGGNEQF
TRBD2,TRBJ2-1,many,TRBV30,AWSAPRTSVYNEQF
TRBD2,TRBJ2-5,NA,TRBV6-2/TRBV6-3,ASSPTSGEGLYQETQY
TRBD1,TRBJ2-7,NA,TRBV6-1,ASSAAGTGNYEQY
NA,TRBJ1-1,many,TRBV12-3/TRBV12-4,ASSLAYSGGAEAF
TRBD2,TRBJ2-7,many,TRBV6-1,ASSGLAYEQY
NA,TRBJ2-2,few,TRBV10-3,AISSTKGGPSTGELF
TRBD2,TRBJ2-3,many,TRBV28,ATQWTLAGATGTDTQY
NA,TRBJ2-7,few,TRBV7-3,ASSLDWSTSYEQY
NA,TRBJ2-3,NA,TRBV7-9,ASSLARSASTDTQY
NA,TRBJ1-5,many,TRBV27,ASSLGINQPQH
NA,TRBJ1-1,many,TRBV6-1,ASSDRTPAEAF
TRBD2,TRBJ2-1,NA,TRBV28,ASKRSARGRAYEQF
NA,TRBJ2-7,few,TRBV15,ATSSNSVYEQY
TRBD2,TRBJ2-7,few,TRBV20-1,SARPFSQRGLTYEQY
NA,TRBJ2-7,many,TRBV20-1,SARAGLGERYEQY
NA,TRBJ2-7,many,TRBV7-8,ASSDEIPRGPTYEQY
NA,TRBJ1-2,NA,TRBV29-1,SVRGETNYGYT
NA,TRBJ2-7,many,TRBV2,ASSYDGTPREQY
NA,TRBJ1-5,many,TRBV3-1,ASSLDQGQPQH
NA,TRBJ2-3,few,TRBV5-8,ASSWGGGGADTQY